The sequence of this TCR beta chain was determined in a study of T cell repertoires in cytomegalovirus infection. The study's findings and limits: Identification of carriers of CMV plus the relevant HLA was achieved through cumulative public TCR beta family frequency.

TCRdb recomputed calls from the reads with MiXCR, one row per CDR3 protein. The sample carries around 450,000 distinct CDR3 sequences, about a third recorded once. V was shortened by 4 bases and J by 6 bases, with 10 bases between the two germline ends. The CDR3 has 13 amino acids. Germline loops: CDR1 SNHLY, CDR2 FYNNEI. A word on this clonotype: Its antigen is as yet unknown.

This chain joins TRBV2 and TRBJ1-5; D possibly corresponds to TRBD1 (5 bases). The sequencing input was PBMCs. The TCR originated in a human donor in good health (CMV status not recorded). Some clones in this sample may be carry-over from other donors' samples. The CDR3 sequence: CASSAGLFQPQHF. The CDR3 DNA reads TGTGCCAGCAGTGCAGGGTTGTTTCAGCCCCAGCATTTT.